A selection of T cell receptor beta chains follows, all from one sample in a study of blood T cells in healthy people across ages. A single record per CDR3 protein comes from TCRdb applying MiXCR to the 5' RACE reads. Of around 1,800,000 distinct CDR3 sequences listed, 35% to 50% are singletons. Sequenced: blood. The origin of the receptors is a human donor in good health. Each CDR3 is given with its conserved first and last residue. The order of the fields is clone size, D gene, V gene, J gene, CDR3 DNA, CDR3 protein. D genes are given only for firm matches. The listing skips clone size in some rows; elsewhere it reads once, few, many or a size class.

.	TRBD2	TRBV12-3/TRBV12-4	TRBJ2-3	TGTGCCAGCAGTTTGGGGAGGGGTTGGGCAGATACGCAGTATTTT	CASSLGRGWADTQYF
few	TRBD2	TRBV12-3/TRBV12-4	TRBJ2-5	TGTGCCAGCAGTTATAGCGGGGGGGCCAGAGGGACCCAGTACTTC	CASSYSGGARGTQYF
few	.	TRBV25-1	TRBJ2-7	TGTGCCAGCAGTGTCCCGGGAAAGTCCTACGAGCAGTACTTC	CASSVPGKSYEQYF
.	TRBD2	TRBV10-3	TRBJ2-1	TGTGCCATCAGTGGACTAGCGGGGGGGCTCTCCACCAATGAGCAGTTCTTC	CAISGLAGGLSTNEQFF
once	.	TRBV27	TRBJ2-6	TGTGCCAGCAGACAGGGATTCTCTGGGGCCAACGTCCTGACTTTC	CASRQGFSGANVLTF
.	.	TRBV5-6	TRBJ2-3	TGTGCCAGCAGCTTGGGGGACCCCTTAGGCGATACGCAGTATTTT	CASSLGDPLGDTQYF
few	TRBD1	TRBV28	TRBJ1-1	TGTGCCAGCAGACTAGGGACAGTGAACACTGAAGCTTTCTTT	CASRLGTVNTEAFF
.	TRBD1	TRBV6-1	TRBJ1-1	TGTGCCAGCAGGGGGACCGGGACAGGGGCCCCGAACACTGAAGCTTTCTTT	CASRGTGTGAPNTEAFF
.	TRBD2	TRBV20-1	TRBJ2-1	TGCAGTGCTAGGAGACTAGCGATGAGCTCCTACAATGAGCAGTTCTTC	CSARRLAMSSYNEQFF
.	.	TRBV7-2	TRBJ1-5	TGTGCCAGCAGCCCCCTTGGGCAGGGAGGTCAGCCCCAGCATTTT	CASSPLGQGGQPQHF
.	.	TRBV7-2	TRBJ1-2	TGTGCCAGCAGCTTAATGGGGGGCTCTTTACATGGCTACACCTTC	CASSLMGGSLHGYTF
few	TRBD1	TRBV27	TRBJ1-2	TGTGCCAGCAGTACGACAGGGGGCCTAAGCGGCTACACCTTC	CASSTTGGLSGYTF
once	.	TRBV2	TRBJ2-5	TGTGCCAGCAGTCCGAGGCTAATAGAGACCCAGTACTTC	CASSPRLIETQYF
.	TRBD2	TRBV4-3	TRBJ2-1	TGCGCCAGCAGCCAGGGACTAGCGGGGGGGCCCGGTAATGAGCAGTTCTTC	CASSQGLAGGPGNEQFF
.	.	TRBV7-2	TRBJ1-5	TGTGCCAGCAGCTTGGGTATTTCTCAGCCCCAGCATTTT	CASSLGISQPQHF
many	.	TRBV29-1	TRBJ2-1	TGCAGCAAGGGGTTCTCCTACAATGAGCAGTTCTTC	CSKGFSYNEQFF
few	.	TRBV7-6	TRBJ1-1	TGTGCCAGCAGCTTAGTTCGGGGGGGTGAAGCTTTCTTT	CASSLVRGGEAFF
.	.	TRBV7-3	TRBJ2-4	TGTGCCAGCAGCTTAGGACCATTAAACATTCAGTACTTC	CASSLGPLNIQYF
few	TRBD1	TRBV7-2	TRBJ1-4	TGTGCCAGCAGCCTTGGGACAGACTGGGGAAAACTGTTTTTT	CASSLGTDWGKLFF
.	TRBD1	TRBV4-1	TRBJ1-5	TGCGCCAGCAGCCAGGGACAGGGCCGGGATTATCAGCCCCAGCATTTT	CASSQGQGRDYQPQHF
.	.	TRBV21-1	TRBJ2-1	TGTGCCAGCAGCATCCCCCTGAATGAGCAGTTCTTC	CASSIPLNEQFF
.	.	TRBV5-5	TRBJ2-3	TGTGCCAGCAGCTTGTTTGGGTCAGGGAGGATGACAGATACGCAGTATTTT	CASSLFGSGRMTDTQYF
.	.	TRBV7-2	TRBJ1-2	TGTGCCAGCAGCCCCTTATGGACCGATGGCTACACCTTC	CASSPLWTDGYTF
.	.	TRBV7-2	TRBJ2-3	TGTGCCAGCAGCTCAGACTGGGCTTACACAGATACGCAGTATTTT	CASSSDWAYTDTQYF
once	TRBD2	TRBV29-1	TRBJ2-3	TGCAGCGTGGACCCTGGCGCGGGGGAAGATACGCAGTATTTT	CSVDPGAGEDTQYF
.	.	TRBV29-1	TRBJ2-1	TGCAGCGTTCCACTGGGCTCGGTGGAGTTCTTC	CSVPLGSVEFF
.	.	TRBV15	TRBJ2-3	TGTGCCACCAGCAGTGGGACCAGCACAGATACGCAGTATTTT	CATSSGTSTDTQYF
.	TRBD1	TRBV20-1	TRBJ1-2	TGCAGTGCTCCAGCGCAGGGGGCTAGTGGCTACACCTTC	CSAPAQGASGYTF
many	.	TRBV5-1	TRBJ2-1	TGTGCCAGCAGTCTGGTAGCAGGTTACAATGAGCAGTTCTTC	CASSLVAGYNEQFF
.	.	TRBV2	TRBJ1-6	TGTGCCAGCAGTGAGTCACAGGGAAGTTCACCCCTCCACTTT	CASSESQGSSPLHF
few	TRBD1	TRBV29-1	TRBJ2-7	TGCAGCGTTGTGGACAACAGGGGGCCTAGGGAGCAGTACTTC	CSVVDNRGPREQYF
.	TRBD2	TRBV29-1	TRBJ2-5	TGCAGCGTTGAAGCCAGTGCTTGGGGAGGGGAGACCCAGTACTTC	CSVEASAWGGETQYF
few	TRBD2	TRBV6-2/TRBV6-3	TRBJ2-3	TGTGCCGCCCTCACACACCGGGACTACCCAGATACGCAGTATTTT	CAALTHRDYPDTQYF
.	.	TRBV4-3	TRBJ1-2	TGCGCCAGCAGCCAAGAATGGGGTACGGACTATGGCTACACCTTC	CASSQEWGTDYGYTF
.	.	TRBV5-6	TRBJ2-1	TGTGCCAGCACCCCCGTGGGGCTCTACAATGAGCAGTTCTTC	CASTPVGLYNEQFF
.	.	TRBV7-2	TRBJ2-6	TGTGCCAGCAAATCGCTACCTGGGGCCAACGTCCTGACTTTC	CASKSLPGANVLTF
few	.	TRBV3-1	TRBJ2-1	TGTGCCAGCAGCCAACGGGGAAAAAGCTCCTACAATGAGCAGTTCTTC	CASSQRGKSSYNEQFF
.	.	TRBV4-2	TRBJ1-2	TGTGCCAGCAGCCAAGATTTACCCTCGGGGCGAGAAGGCTACACCTTC	CASSQDLPSGREGYTF
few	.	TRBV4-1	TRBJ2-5	TGCGCCAGCAGCCCGAGACAGGAGGGGACCCAGTACTTC	CASSPRQEGTQYF
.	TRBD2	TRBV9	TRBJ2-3	TGTGCCAGCAGCGCTCGGGGGGACCACGCCGATACGCAGTATTTT	CASSARGDHADTQYF